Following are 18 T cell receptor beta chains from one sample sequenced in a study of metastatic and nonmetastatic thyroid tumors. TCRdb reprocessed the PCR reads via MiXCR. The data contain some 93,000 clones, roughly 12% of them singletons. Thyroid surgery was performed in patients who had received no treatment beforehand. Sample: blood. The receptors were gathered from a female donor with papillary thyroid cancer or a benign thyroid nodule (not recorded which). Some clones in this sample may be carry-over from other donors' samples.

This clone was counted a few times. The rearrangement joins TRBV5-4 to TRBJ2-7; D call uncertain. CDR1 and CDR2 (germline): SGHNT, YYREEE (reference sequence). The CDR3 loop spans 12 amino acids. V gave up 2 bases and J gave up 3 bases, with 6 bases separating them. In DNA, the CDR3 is TGTGCCAGCAGCTTCACCAACTACGAGCAGTACTTC. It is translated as CASSFTNYEQYF.

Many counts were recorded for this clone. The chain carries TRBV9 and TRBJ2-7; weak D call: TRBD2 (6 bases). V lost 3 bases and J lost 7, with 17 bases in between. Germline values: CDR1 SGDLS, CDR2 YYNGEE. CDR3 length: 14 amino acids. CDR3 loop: CASSAGSTAGEQYF. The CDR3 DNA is TGTGCCAGCAGCGCCGGCTCCACGGCGGGAGAGCAGTACTTC.

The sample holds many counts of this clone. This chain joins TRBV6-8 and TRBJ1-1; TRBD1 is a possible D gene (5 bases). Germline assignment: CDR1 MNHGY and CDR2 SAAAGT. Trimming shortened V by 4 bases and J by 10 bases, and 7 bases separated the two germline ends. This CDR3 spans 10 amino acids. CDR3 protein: CASSCQGAFF. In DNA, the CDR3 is TGTGCCAGCAGTTGTCAGGGAGCTTTCTTT.

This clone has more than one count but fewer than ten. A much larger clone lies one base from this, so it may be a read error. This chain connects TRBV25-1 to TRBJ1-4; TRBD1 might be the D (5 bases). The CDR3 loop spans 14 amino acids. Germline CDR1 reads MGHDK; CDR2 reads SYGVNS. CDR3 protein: CASSETGTVRKPFF. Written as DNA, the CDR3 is TGTGCCAGCAGTGAAACCGGGACGGTTAGGAAACCGTTTTTT.

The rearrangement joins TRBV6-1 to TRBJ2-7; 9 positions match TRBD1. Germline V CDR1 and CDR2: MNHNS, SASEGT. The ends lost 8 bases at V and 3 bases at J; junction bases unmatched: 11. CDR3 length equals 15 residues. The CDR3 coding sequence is TGTGCCAGCGAGAACAGGGGGCGCGAAAACTACGAGCAGTACGTC. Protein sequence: CASENRGRENYEQYV.

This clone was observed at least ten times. The CDR3 region is CASRPWVGQGQALYEQYF. The DNA for the CDR3 is TGTGCCAGCAGACCCTGGGTTGGACAGGGACAAGCCCTCTACGAGCAGTACTTC. The chain employs TRBV27 and TRBJ2-7; TRBD1 matches at 8 bases. The germline CDR1 and CDR2 sequences are MNHEY and SMNVEV (reference sequence). This CDR3 is built from 18 residues. Losses at the gene ends were 6 bases for V and 3 bases for J; bases not matched to a gene: 19.

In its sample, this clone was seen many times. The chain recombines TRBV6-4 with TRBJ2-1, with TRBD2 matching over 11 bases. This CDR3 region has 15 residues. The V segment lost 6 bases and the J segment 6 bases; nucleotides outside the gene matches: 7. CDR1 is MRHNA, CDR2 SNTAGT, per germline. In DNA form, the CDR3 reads TGTGCCAGCAGCCTACTAGCGGGAGACCCCAATGAGCAGTTCTTC. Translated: CASSLLAGDPNEQFF.

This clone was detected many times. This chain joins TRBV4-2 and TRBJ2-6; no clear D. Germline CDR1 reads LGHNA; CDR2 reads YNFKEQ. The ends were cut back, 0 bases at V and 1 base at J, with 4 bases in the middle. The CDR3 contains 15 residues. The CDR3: CASSQEVSGANVLTF. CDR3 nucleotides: TGTGCCAGCAGCCAAGAGGTATCTGGGGCCAACGTCCTGACTTTC.

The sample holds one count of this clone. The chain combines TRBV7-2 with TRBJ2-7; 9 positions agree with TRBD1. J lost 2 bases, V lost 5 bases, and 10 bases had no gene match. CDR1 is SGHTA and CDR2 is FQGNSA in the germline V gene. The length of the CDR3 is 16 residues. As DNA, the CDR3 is TGTGCCAGCAGCAGTTACGCGGGGACAGGGACCTACGAGCAGTACTTC. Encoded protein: CASSSYAGTGTYEQYF.

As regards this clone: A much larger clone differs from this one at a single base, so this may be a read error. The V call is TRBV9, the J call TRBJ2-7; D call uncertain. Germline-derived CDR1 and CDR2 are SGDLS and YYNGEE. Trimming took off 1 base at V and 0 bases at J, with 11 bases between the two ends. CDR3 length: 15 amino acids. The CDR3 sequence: CASSVSIGSSYEQYF. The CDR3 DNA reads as TGTGCCAGCAGCGTATCTATTGGCTCCTCCTACGAGCAGTACTTC.

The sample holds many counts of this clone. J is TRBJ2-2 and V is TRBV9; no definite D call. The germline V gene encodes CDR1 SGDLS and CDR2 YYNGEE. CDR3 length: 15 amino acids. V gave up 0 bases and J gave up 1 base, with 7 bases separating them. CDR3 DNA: TGTGCCAGCAGCGTAGGGCTCAGGAACACCGGGGAGCTGTTTTTT. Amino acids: CASSVGLRNTGELFF.

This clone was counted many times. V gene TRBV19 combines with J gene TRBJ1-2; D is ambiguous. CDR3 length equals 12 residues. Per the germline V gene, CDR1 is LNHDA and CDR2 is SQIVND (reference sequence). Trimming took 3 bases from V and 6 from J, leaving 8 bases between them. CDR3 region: CASSIALHGYTF. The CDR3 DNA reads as TGTGCCAGTAGTATCGCGCTTCATGGCTACACCTTC.

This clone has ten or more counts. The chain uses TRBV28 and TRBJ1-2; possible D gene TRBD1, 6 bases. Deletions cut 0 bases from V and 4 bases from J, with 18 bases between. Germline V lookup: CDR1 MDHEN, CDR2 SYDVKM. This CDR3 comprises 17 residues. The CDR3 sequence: CASSLWVNVQGSYGYTF. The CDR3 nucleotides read TGTGCCAGCAGTTTATGGGTCAACGTTCAGGGGTCCTATGGCTACACCTTC.

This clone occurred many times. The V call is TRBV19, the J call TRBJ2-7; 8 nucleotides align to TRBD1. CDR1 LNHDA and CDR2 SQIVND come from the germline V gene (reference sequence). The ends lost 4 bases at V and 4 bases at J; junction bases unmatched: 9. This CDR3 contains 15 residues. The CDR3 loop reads CASSTGQGYSYEQYF. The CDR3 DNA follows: TGTGCCAGTAGTACCGGACAGGGTTATAGTTACGAGCAGTACTTC.

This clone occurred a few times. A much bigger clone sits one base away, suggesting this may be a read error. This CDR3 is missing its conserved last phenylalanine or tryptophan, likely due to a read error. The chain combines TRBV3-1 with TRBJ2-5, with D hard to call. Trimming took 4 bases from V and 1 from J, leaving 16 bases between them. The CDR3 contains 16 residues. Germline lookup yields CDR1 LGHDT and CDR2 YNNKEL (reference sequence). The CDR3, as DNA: TGTGCCAGCAGCCTCCCCCGCTATGGTTCCCAAGAGACCCAGTACTCC. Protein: CASSLPRYGSQETQYS.

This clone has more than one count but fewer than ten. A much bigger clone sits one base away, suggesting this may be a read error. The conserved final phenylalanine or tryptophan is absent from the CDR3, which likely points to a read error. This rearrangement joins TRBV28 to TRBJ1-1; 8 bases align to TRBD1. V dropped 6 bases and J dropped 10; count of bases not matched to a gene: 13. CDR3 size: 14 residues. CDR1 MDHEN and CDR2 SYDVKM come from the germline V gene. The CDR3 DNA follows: TGTGCCAGCAGCGCCATAAAACAGGGGGTTACAGCTTTCTCT. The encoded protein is CASSAIKQGVTAFS.

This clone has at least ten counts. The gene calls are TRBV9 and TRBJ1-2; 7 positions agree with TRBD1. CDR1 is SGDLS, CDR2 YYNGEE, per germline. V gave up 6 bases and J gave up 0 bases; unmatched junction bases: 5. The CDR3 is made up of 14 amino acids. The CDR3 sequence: CASTGGTANYGYTF. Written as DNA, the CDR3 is TGTGCCAGCACAGGGGGTACGGCTAACTATGGCTACACCTTC.

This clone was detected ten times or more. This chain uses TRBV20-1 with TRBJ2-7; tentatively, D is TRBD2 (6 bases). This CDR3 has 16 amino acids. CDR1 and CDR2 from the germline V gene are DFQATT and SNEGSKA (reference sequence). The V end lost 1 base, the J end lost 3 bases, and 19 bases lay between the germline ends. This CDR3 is CSARGVGTQAGYEQYF. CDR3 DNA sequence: TGCAGTGCTAGAGGAGTGGGGACTCAGGCCGGCTACGAGCAGTACTTC.